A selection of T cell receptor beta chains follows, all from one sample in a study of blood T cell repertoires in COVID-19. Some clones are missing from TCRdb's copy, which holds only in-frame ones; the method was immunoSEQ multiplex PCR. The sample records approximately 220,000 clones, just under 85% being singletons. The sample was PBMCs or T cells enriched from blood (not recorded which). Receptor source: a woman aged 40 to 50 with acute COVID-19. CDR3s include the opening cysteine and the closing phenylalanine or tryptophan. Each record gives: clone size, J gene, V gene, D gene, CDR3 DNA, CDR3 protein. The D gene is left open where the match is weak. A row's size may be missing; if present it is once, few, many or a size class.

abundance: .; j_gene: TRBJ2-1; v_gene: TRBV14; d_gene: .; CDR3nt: TGTGCCAGCAGCCAAGATCCCTATATTAGGGGGGAGCAGTTCTTC; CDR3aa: CASSQDPYIRGEQFF
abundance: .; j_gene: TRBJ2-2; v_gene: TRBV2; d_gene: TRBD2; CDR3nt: TGTGCCAGCCGGGACGGGAGGAATTGGGGGACCGGGGAGCTGTTTTTT; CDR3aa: CASRDGRNWGTGELFF
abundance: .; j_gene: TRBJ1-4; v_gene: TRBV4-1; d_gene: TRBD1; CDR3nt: TGCGCCAGCAGCAGGGACAGGGGTAATGAAAAACTGTTTTTT; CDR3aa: CASSRDRGNEKLFF
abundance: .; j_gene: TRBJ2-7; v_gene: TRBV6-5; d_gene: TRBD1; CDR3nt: TGTGCCAGCAGCCCGACAGGGGGGACCTACGAGCAGTACTTC; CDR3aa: CASSPTGGTYEQYF
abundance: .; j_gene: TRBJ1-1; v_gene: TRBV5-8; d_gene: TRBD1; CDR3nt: TGTGCCAGCAGCTTGACAGGGGGAGGGACTGAAGCTTTCTTT; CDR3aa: CASSLTGGGTEAFF
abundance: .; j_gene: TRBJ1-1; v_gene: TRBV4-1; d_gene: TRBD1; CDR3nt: TGCGCCAGCAGCCACCCGGGACAGGGTGGAACTGAAGCTTTCTTT; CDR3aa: CASSHPGQGGTEAFF
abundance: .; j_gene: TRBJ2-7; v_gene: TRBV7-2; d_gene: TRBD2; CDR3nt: TGTGCCAGCAGCTTACTGGCGGGAGGGGCCTACGAGCAGTACTTC; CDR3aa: CASSLLAGGAYEQYF
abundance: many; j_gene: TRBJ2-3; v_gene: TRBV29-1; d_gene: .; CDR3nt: TGCAGCGTTGAACACCGCTCTAGCAGAAGCACAGATACGCAGTATTTT; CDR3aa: CSVEHRSSRSTDTQYF
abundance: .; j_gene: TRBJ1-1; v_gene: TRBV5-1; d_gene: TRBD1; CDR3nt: TGCGCCAGCAGTAGGGGGGACAGGAACACTGAAGCTTTCTTT; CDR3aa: CASSRGDRNTEAFF
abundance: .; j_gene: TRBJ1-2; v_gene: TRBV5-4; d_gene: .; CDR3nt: TGTGCCAGCGCTGACAGCTATGGCTACACCTTC; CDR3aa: CASADSYGYTF
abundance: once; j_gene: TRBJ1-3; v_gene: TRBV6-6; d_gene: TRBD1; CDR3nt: TGTGCCAGCAAGTCCCAGGGGGCCTCTGGAAACACCATATATTTT; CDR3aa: CASKSQGASGNTIYF
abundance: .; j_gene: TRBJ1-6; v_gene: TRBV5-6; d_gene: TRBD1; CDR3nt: TGTGCCAGCAGCTTTACGTCCACAGGGGGTAATTCACCCCTCCACTTT; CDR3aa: CASSFTSTGGNSPLHF
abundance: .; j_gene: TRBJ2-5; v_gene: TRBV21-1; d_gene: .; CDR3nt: TGTGCCAGCAGCAAGGGCTATTCCGACTTC; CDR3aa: CASSKGYSDF
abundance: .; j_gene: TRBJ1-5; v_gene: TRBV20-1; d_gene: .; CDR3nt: TGCAGTGCTAGTGTCTCAGGATCTTATAGCAATCAGCCCCAGCATTTT; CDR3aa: CSASVSGSYSNQPQHF
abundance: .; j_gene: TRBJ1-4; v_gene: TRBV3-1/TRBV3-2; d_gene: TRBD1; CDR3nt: TGTGCCAGCAGCCTGCGGACAGGGGGGAATGAAAAACTGTTTTTT; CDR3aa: CASSLRTGGNEKLFF
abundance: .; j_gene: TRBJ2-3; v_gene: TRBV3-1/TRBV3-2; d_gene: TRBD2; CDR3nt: TGTGCCAGCAGCCAAAGGGCGGGGGGGGAAGATACGCAGTATTTT; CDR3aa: CASSQRAGGEDTQYF
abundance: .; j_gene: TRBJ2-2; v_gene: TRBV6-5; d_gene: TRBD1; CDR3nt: TGTGCCACCAGCCGGGACAGGGGTGGCACCGGGGAGCTGTTTTTT; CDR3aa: CATSRDRGGTGELFF
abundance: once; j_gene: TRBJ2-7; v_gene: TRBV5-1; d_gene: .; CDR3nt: TGCGCCAGCAGATCCGGGAGCTCCTACGAGCAGTACTTC; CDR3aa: CASRSGSSYEQYF
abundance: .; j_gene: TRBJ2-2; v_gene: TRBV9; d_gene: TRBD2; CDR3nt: TGTGCCAGCAGCACTCGACCCGGGACTAGCGGGAGTATCGGGGAGCTGTTTTTT; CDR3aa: CASSTRPGTSGSIGELFF
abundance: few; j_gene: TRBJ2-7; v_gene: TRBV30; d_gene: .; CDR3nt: TGTGCCTGGAAAAGAGCACCTAGCTCCTACGAGCAGTACTTC; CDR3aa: CAWKRAPSSYEQYF
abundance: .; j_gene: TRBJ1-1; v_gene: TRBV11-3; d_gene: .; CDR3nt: TGTGCCAGCAGCGTACTCAGGGTAGGCACTGAAGCTTTCTTT; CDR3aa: CASSVLRVGTEAFF
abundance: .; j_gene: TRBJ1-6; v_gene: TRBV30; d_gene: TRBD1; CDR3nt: TGTGCCTGGAGTGTAGGGACAGGGGTCTCACCCCTCCACTTT; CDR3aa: CAWSVGTGVSPLHF
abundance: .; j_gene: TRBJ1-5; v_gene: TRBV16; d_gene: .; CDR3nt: TGTGCCAGCAGCCGTCAGGTTGGCAATCAGCCCCAGCATTTT; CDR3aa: CASSRQVGNQPQHF
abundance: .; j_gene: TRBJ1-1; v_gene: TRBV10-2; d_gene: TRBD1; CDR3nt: TGCGCCAGCAGAAGGGACAGGGGGACCATGAACACTGAAGCTTTCTTT; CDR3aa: CASRRDRGTMNTEAFF
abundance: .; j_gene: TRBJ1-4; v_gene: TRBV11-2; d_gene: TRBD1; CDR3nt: TGTGCCAGCAGCATCACAGGGGGCGCGGCAACTAATGAAAAACTGTTTTTT; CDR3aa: CASSITGGAATNEKLFF
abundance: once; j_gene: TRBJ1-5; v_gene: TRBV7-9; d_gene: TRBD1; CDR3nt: TGTGCCAGCAGCTGGACAGGGGATCAGCCCCAGCATTTT; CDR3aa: CASSWTGDQPQHF
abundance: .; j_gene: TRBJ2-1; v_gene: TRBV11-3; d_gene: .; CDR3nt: TGTGCCAGCAGCTTAGGATTCACAAATGAGCAGTTCTTC; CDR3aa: CASSLGFTNEQFF
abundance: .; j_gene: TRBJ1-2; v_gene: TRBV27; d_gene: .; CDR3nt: TGTGCCAGCAGTTCCGTAGGTTCGGAGCCCAACTATGGCTACACCTTC; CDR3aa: CASSSVGSEPNYGYTF
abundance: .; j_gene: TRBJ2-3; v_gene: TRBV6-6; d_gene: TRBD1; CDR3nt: TGTGCCAGCCAACAGGGGGGCACAGATACGCAGTATTTT; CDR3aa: CASQQGGTDTQYF
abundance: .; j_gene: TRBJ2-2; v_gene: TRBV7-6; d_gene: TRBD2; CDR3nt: TGTGCCAGCAGCTTTCCATTCGGGACTAGCGGGGTAAACACCGGGGAGCTGTTTTTT; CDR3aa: CASSFPFGTSGVNTGELFF
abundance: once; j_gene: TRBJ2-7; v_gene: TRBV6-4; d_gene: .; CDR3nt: TGTGCCAGCAGAGCAAGTGGGGCTGACGAGCAGTACTTC; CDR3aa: CASRASGADEQYF
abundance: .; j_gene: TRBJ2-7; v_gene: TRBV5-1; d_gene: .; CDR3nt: TGCGCCAGCAGCCTAGCCTACGAGCAGTACTTC; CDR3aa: CASSLAYEQYF
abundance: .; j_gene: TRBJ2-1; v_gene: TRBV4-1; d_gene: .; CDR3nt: TGCGCCAGCAGCCAAGATCCCAGGGATGAGCAGTTCTTC; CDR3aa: CASSQDPRDEQFF
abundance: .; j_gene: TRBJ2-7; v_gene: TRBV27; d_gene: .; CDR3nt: TGTGCCACCAGCCCCCGGGGGGCTGACGAGCAGTACTTC; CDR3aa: CATSPRGADEQYF
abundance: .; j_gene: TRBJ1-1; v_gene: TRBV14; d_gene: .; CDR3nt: TGTGCCAGCAGCCAAGTTGTGGAGAAAGCTTTCTTT; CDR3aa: CASSQVVEKAFF
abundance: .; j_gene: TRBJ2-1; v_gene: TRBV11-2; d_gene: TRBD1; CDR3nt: TGTGCCAGCATTCCCGACAGGGGAAGATACAATGAGCAGTTCTTC; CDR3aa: CASIPDRGRYNEQFF
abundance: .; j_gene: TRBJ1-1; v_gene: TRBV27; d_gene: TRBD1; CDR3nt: TGTGCCAGCAGTTTTCGGCAGACAGGGGTAGAAGCTTTCTTT; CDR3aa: CASSFRQTGVEAFF
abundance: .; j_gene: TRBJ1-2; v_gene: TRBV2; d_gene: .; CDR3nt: TGTGCCAGCAGTGAGCAGAATAGCGGGGGCTACACCTTC; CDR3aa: CASSEQNSGGYTF
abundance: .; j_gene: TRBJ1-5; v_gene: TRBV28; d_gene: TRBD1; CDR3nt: TGTGCCAGTAGTTTGTTAGGACAGGGCAATCAGCCCCAGCATTTT; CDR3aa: CASSLLGQGNQPQHF
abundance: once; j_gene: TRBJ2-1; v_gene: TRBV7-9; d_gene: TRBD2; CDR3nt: TGTGCCAGCAGCCGCTGGACTAGCGGGAGCAATGAGCAGTTCTTC; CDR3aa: CASSRWTSGSNEQFF
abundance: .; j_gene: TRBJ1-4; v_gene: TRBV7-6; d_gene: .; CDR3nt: TGTGCCAGCAGCTTGGGGCAGGGTAATCTCGTTGAAAAACTGTTTTTT; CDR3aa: CASSLGQGNLVEKLFF
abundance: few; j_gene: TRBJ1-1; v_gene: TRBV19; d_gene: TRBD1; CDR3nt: TGTGCCAGTACCAAAAGGTTTGGCGGGACAGGGGGCAACACTGAAGCTTTCTTT; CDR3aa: CASTKRFGGTGGNTEAFF